The next 21 T cell receptor beta chains were all read from a single sample in a study of OX40 agonist ivuxolimab in advanced cancers. The method was immunoSEQ multiplex PCR; TCRdb's version includes in-frame clones alone and lacks a portion of them. Among about 79,000 clones listed, approximately 94% were seen once. The material sequenced was CD4+ or CD8+ T cells sorted from blood, taken in a trial of the OX40 agonist ivuxolimab. These receptors were collected from an adult with an advanced solid tumor such as melanoma, head and neck, liver or kidney cancer.

Only one count was recorded for this clone. The gene calls are TRBV25-1 and TRBJ2-7; D remains ambiguous. Germline values: CDR1 MGHDK, CDR2 SYGVNS. V lost 3 bases and J lost 0, with 6 bases in between. The CDR3 spans 13 residues. The CDR3 loop reads CASSDISSYEQYF. The CDR3 DNA reads as TGTGCCAGCAGTGACATAAGCTCCTACGAGCAGTACTTC.

This chain connects TRBV5-8 to TRBJ1-2; TRBD1 might be the D (5 bases). Trimming removed 4 bases from V and 4 bases from J, with 11 bases in between. The CDR3 covers 13 residues. CDR1 is SGHTS, CDR2 YDEGEE, per germline. CDR3 bases: TGTGCCAGCAGCCATAGGGGTAGCTATGGCTACACCTTC. It codes for CASSHRGSYGYTF. The full variable domain, in which reference TRBV5-8 and TRBJ1-2 provide the parts outside the CDR3, is EAGVTQSPTHLIKTRGQQATLRCSPISGHTSVYWYQQALGLGLQFLLWYDEGEERNRGNFPPRFSGRQFPNYSSELNVNALELEDSALYLCASSHRGSYGYTFGSGTRLTVV.

CDR3 nucleotides: TGTGCCAGCTTGGGCGACAGAACGAACACCGGGGAGCTGTTTTTT. Its protein is CASLGDRTNTGELFF. J is TRBJ2-2 and V is TRBV7-9, with D tentatively TRBD1 (5 bases). V was cut by 8 bases and J by 0 bases, with 13 bases left in between. Germline lookup yields CDR1 SEHNR and CDR2 FQNEAQ (reference sequence). The CDR3 loop spans 15 amino acids.

V and J are TRBV6-1 and TRBJ2-1; a weak D match, TRBD2 (5 bases). The CDR3 length is 12 residues. Germline CDR1 is MNHNS and CDR2 is SASEGT. The V gene lost 6 bases and the J gene lost 9 bases, with 12 bases spanning the gap. The CDR3 reads CASSPLALEQFF. The CDR3 DNA is TGTGCCAGCAGCCCTCTAGCTCTTGAGCAGTTCTTC.

The genes are TRBV5-4 and TRBJ2-7; D is ambiguous. Between the trimmed V and J ends, which lost 4 bases and 4 bases, there was a span of 6 bases. Germline lookup yields CDR1 SGHNT and CDR2 YYREEE (reference sequence). This CDR3 is built from 11 residues. The CDR3 sequence: CASSGAYEQYF. CDR3 nucleotide sequence: TGTGCCAGCAGCGGTGCGTACGAGCAGTACTTC.

The chain has TRBV6-5 and TRBJ1-5; the match to TRBD1 covers 9 bases. J lost 1 base, V lost 6 bases, and 1 base had no gene match. Germline V gives CDR1 MNHEY, CDR2 SVGAGI. The CDR3 consists of 14 residues. CDR3 region: CASRTGGSNQPQHF. The CDR3 bases are TGTGCCAGCAGGACAGGGGGAAGCAATCAGCCCCAGCATTTT.

The chain uses TRBV4-3 and TRBJ1-3; no definite D call. Germline assignment: CDR1 LGHNA and CDR2 YSLEER. V gave up 0 bases and J gave up 0 bases, with 9 bases separating them. The CDR3 has 16 residues. This chain's CDR3 is CASSQDFSSSGNTIYF. The CDR3 DNA reads TGCGCCAGCAGCCAAGATTTCAGTTCCTCTGGAAACACCATATATTTT.

This rearrangement joins TRBV5-3 to TRBJ1-1; tentatively, D is TRBD1 (6 bases). TRBV5-3 carries the ORF label, with uncertain function. CDR3 length: 15 amino acids. V lost 2 bases and J lost 1, with 12 bases in between. This CDR3 is CARSFSDRPNTEAFF. Here the CDR3 DNA reads TGTGCCAGAAGCTTCTCAGACAGGCCGAACACTGAAGCTTTCTTT.

DNA for the CDR3: TGCGCCAGCAGCTTGACTAGCGGGGGCCGTTCGAGCACAGATACGCAGTATTTT. Residues: CASSLTSGGRSSTDTQYF. The genes are TRBV5-1 and TRBJ2-3; TRBD2 aligns across 11 bases. This CDR3 is built from 18 residues. Germline assignment: CDR1 SGHRS and CDR2 YFSETQ. V dropped 1 base and J dropped 0; count of bases not matched to a gene: 7.

There are a few counts of this clone. This chain connects TRBV10-3 to TRBJ1-2; the D gene is possibly TRBD1 (5 bases). The germline V gene has CDR1 ENHRY and CDR2 SYGVKD. V lost 10 bases, J lost 2 bases, and 14 bases lay in between. The CDR3 totals 13 residues. CDR3 DNA: TGTGCCACCTTTATTGAGGGGAACTATGGCTACACCTTC. Protein: CATFIEGNYGYTF.

The chain recombines TRBV14 with TRBJ2-1; 8 bases line up with TRBD2. Germline V gives CDR1 SGHDN, CDR2 FVKESK. V lost 2 bases and J lost 10; bases outside the gene matches: 7. The length of the CDR3 is 14 residues. The CDR3: CASSQIGLAGEQFF. As DNA, the CDR3 is TGTGCCAGCAGCCAAATCGGACTAGCAGGGGAGCAGTTCTTC.

This rearrangement joins TRBV28 to TRBJ2-1; D is possibly TRBD1 (6 bases). Trimming shortened V by 0 bases and J by 10 bases, and 16 bases separated the two germline ends. The CDR3 contains 15 residues. CDR1 is MDHEN, CDR2 SYDVKM, per germline. This chain's CDR3 is CASSLWALQGSEQFF. CDR3 DNA sequence: TGTGCCAGCAGTTTATGGGCTCTACAGGGTTCGGAGCAGTTCTTC.

The rearrangement joins TRBV21-1 to TRBJ2-3; the table's TRBD2 call for D was not verified on the DNA. TRBV21-1 is a known pseudogene. This CDR3 is built from 14 residues. This CDR3 reads CASSNLESTDTQYF. The CDR3 DNA follows: TGTGCCAGCAGCAATTTAGAGAGCACAGATACGCAGTATTTT.

This chain links TRBV7-2 with TRBJ1-2; D not resolved. The CDR3 has 16 residues. Trimming removed 0 bases from V and 4 bases from J, with 15 bases in between. Germline CDR1 SGHTA, CDR2 FQGNSA. CDR3 bases: TGTGCCAGCAGCTTAGCAGGCTCCGATGCTGGCTATGGCTACACCTTC. This translates into CASSLAGSDAGYGYTF.

The V call is TRBV28, the J call TRBJ2-3, with 7 bases that match TRBD2. The CDR3 totals 16 residues. Trimming cost V 2 bases and J 2 bases; bases outside gene matches: 7. In germline, CDR1 is MDHEN, CDR2 SYDVKM. The DNA for the CDR3 is TGTGCCAGCAGTTTAGGGCTAGCGGAGCTCACAGATACGCAGTATTTT. Amino acid sequence: CASSLGLAELTDTQYF.

V usage is TRBV15 and J usage is TRBJ2-3; maybe TRBD2 (5 bases). Deletions cut 0 bases from V and 6 bases from J, with 7 bases between. Germline assignment: CDR1 LNHNV and CDR2 YYDKDF (reference sequence). This CDR3 is built from 13 residues. The CDR3 DNA reads TGTGCCACCAGCAGAGATCTAGCCGATACGCAGTATTTT. Protein product: CATSRDLADTQYF.

The rearrangement uses TRBV5-4 and TRBJ2-1; D is possibly TRBD2 (6 bases). The CDR3 sequence is 15 residues long. Trimming shortened V by 4 bases and J by 4 bases, and 15 bases separated the two germline ends. Germline V lookup: CDR1 SGHNT, CDR2 YYREEE (reference sequence). CDR3 protein: CASSPEGLAYNEQFF. The CDR3 DNA is TGTGCCAGCAGCCCGGAGGGCCTGGCGTACAATGAGCAGTTCTTC.

V is TRBV5-4 and J is TRBJ2-1; TRBD1 might be the D (5 bases). The V end was cut by 3 bases, the J end by 2 bases, with 12 bases between. The germline V gene has CDR1 SGHNT and CDR2 YYREEE (reference sequence). CDR3 length: 15 amino acids. CDR3 nucleotide sequence: TGTGCCAGCAGCTCCCAGGGCACCCCCTACAATGAGCAGTTCTTC. Translation gives CASSSQGTPYNEQFF.

J is TRBJ2-1 and V is TRBV15; the D call may be TRBD1 or TRBD2 (5 bases each). This CDR3 has 14 residues. The V end was cut by 8 bases, the J end by 9 bases, with 20 bases between. In germline, CDR1 is LNHNV, CDR2 YYDKDF (reference sequence). The CDR3 DNA sequence: TGTGCCACCTCTAGGACGCTTGATGGGGGTGAGCAGTTCTTC. This sequence encodes CATSRTLDGGEQFF.

The V call is TRBV2, the J call TRBJ2-5, with D tentatively TRBD2 (5 bases). The germline V gene has CDR1 SNHLY and CDR2 FYNNEI. This CDR3 spans 16 amino acids. V was trimmed by 2 bases and J by 3 bases, leaving 16 bases between them. The chain's CDR3 is CASSEKVREREETQYF. DNA of the CDR3: TGTGCCAGCAGTGAAAAGGTTCGGGAAAGAGAAGAGACCCAGTACTTC.

This sequence joins TRBV4-1 and TRBJ2-1; 13 bases map to TRBD2. This CDR3 has 14 amino acids. The J segment lost 5 bases and the V segment lost 8 bases, leaving 3 bases of the junction unmatched. Germline V gene sequence: CDR1 MGHRA, CDR2 YSYEKL. DNA of the CDR3: TGCGCCAGCCACGGGACTAGCGGGAACAATGAGCAGTTCTTC. This gives the protein CASHGTSGNNEQFF.